These T cell receptor beta chains were read from a single sample in a study of OX40 agonist ivuxolimab in advanced cancers. Produced via immunoSEQ multiplex PCR; TCRdb's table is partial and in-frame only. The data contain about 40,000 clones, approximately 85% of them singletons. The sequences come from CD4+ or CD8+ T cells sorted from blood, collected in a trial of the OX40 agonist ivuxolimab. All receptors come from an adult with an advanced solid tumor such as melanoma, head and neck, liver or kidney cancer. Each CDR3 is given with its conserved first and last residue. The D gene is left open where the match is weak. Clone size, where shown, is once, few, many, or a class for clones that have expanded.

J gene	clone size	D gene	V gene	CDR3 DNA	CDR3 protein
TRBJ2-7	.	.	TRBV4-3	TGCGCCAGCAGCCAGGAAGGGTTTTACTCCTACGAGCAGTACTTC	CASSQEGFYSYEQYF
TRBJ2-1	.	.	TRBV9	TGTGCCAGCAGCGTAGAGCCAGGGGAGCAGTTCTTC	CASSVEPGEQFF
TRBJ2-2	.	.	TRBV29-1	TGCAGCGTTGAACGGCGGGAGAACACCGGGGAGCTGTTTTTT	CSVERRENTGELFF
TRBJ2-7	.	.	TRBV25-1	TGTGCCAGCAGTGGGGGACTCAGGTCCTACGAGCAGTACTTC	CASSGGLRSYEQYF
TRBJ2-1	once	.	TRBV6-5	TGTGCCAGCAGCCCCGGGGGTAGCTCCTACAATGAGCAGTTCTTC	CASSPGGSSYNEQFF
TRBJ2-7	.	.	TRBV4-3	TGCGCCAGCAGCCAAACCCCGGAGATCCCCTACGAGCAGTACTTC	CASSQTPEIPYEQYF
TRBJ1-1	.	.	TRBV5-6	TGTGCCAGCAGCTTGGAGGAGGGGAGAACTGAAGCTTTCTTT	CASSLEEGRTEAFF
TRBJ1-1	.	.	TRBV19	TGTGCCAGTAGTCCGCTTGTCGCTATCCAGGAAGCTTTCTTT	CASSPLVAIQEAFF
TRBJ2-7	.	TRBD2	TRBV4-1	TGCGCCAGCAGCCAAGCGGGGGGGGCCTACGAGCAGTACTTC	CASSQAGGAYEQYF
TRBJ1-1	.	TRBD1	TRBV27	TGTGCCAGCACTCCTATAACAGGGGGCAACACTGAAGCTTTCTTT	CASTPITGGNTEAFF
TRBJ2-7	.	.	TRBV9	TGTGCCAGCAGCGTAGGGCAGGGGGGGTACGAGCAGTACTTC	CASSVGQGGYEQYF
TRBJ2-2	.	.	TRBV7-2	TGTGCCAGCAGCTTATGGGGCGGGGGCCACACCGGGGAGCTGTTTTTT	CASSLWGGGHTGELFF
TRBJ1-5	.	.	TRBV19	TGTGCCAGTAGTATATCCCGACAGGCGTTGGAGCCCCAGCATTTT	CASSISRQALEPQHF
TRBJ1-2	.	.	TRBV12-5	TGTGCTAGTGGGCAGACGGAAAACTATGGCTACACCTTC	CASGQTENYGYTF
TRBJ2-7	.	TRBD1	TRBV9	TGTGCCAGCAGCGCCGGGACAGGGGGCGGGTACGAGCAGTACTTC	CASSAGTGGGYEQYF
TRBJ1-1	.	.	TRBV6-5	TGTGCCAGCAGTTATCTCGCGGGGGCAGGCACTGAAGCTTTCTTT	CASSYLAGAGTEAFF
TRBJ2-7	few	.	TRBV29-1	TGCAGCGTTGAATTACGGGACTACGAGCAGTACTTC	CSVELRDYEQYF
TRBJ2-1	.	TRBD1	TRBV5-6	TGTGCCAGCAGCTCATGGACAGGGTTCCATGAGCAGTTCTTC	CASSSWTGFHEQFF
TRBJ2-1	.	TRBD2	TRBV4-3	TGCGCCAGCAGCCAAGAGGTTAGCGGGGGGAGCGATGAGCAGTTCTTC	CASSQEVSGGSDEQFF
TRBJ2-3	.	TRBD1	TRBV10-3	TGTGCCATCATGGGACAGGGGTCCACAGATACGCAGTATTTT	CAIMGQGSTDTQYF
TRBJ2-7	.	.	TRBV27	TGTGCCAGCACCCCAACGGCGGGTCGGGACTACGAGCAGTACTTC	CASTPTAGRDYEQYF
TRBJ2-3	.	TRBD2	TRBV4-3	TGCGCCAGCAGCCTTCAACTAGCGGGAGCAGATACGCAGTATTTT	CASSLQLAGADTQYF
TRBJ2-3	.	TRBD2	TRBV28	TGTGCCAGCACCGGGGGTAGCGGGAGTATTTCAGATACGCAGTATTTT	CASTGGSGSISDTQYF
TRBJ2-1	once	.	TRBV18	TGTGCCAGCTCCGTAGGGGGGGCGTCCTACAATGAGCAGTTCTTC	CASSVGGASYNEQFF
TRBJ2-1	.	.	TRBV6-4	TGTGCCAGCAGCCACCGGGGCGCTTCCTACAATGAGCAGTTCTTC	CASSHRGASYNEQFF
TRBJ2-7	.	TRBD2	TRBV27	TGTGCCAGCAGTTTATCGAGCGGGGGTAGCGGGAATGCATACGAGCAGTACTTC	CASSLSSGGSGNAYEQYF
TRBJ2-1	.	.	TRBV11-2	TGTGCCAGCAGTCTCCCTTATAGCGTAAGGAATGAGCAGTTCTTC	CASSLPYSVRNEQFF
TRBJ1-5	few	.	TRBV19	TGTGCCAGTAGTTCACAGGGTCAGCAGCCCCAGCATTTT	CASSSQGQQPQHF